Shown below are 26 T cell receptor beta chains from a single sample sequenced in a study of blood T cell repertoires in COVID-19. Sequencing used immunoSEQ multiplex PCR; TCRdb keeps in-frame clones, though not all of them. Altogether roughly 80,000 clones are present, roughly 86% being singletons, with the ten largest covering about a fifth. The sample was peripheral blood. These receptors were obtained from a human donor in a cohort sampled during active COVID-19.

The chain has TRBV28 and TRBJ1-2; 7 bases match TRBD1. After removal of 6 bases from V and 2 bases from J, the junction contained 9 bases not matched to a gene. There are 15 residues in the CDR3. Germline CDR1 MDHEN, CDR2 SYDVKM. This chain's CDR3 is CASRRTGSRNYGYTF. DNA of the CDR3: TGTGCCAGCAGGCGGACAGGTTCCCGGAACTATGGCTACACCTTC.

The chain is built from TRBV19 and TRBJ1-1, with D hard to call. The V gene's germline CDR1 is LNHDA and CDR2 SQIVND (reference sequence). V lost 5 bases to trimming and J lost 0 bases, with 13 bases between them. There are 15 residues in the CDR3. The CDR3 spells CASSEFGRMNTEAFF. As DNA, the CDR3 is TGTGCCAGTAGTGAGTTTGGCAGGATGAACACTGAAGCTTTCTTT.

The V call is TRBV19, the J call TRBJ2-1; possibly TRBD1 for D (5 bases). Trimming shortened V by 4 bases and J by 6 bases, and 7 bases separated the two germline ends. Germline CDR1 reads LNHDA; CDR2 reads SQIVND (reference sequence). CDR3 length: 12 amino acids. CDR3 residues: CASSTGINEQFF. The CDR3 bases are TGTGCCAGTAGTACAGGGATCAATGAGCAGTTCTTC.

The chain uses TRBV5-1 and TRBJ2-1; possible D gene TRBD1, 6 bases. Germline-derived CDR1 and CDR2 are SGHRS and YFSETQ. This CDR3 region has 17 residues. Deletions cut 4 bases from V and 10 bases from J, with 27 bases between. CDR3 amino acids: CASSRDPGQQTPKEQFF. The CDR3 bases are TGCGCCAGCAGCCGAGACCCGGGACAACAAACCCCCAAAGAGCAGTTCTTC.

V gene TRBV5-1 combines with J gene TRBJ2-3; TRBD1 might be the D (6 bases). Per the germline V gene, CDR1 is SGHRS and CDR2 is YFSETQ. The V end was cut by 4 bases, the J end by 0 bases, with 12 bases between. CDR3 length: 15 amino acids. The CDR3 here is CASSPPGHSTDTQYF. CDR3 nucleotide sequence: TGCGCCAGCAGCCCACCGGGACACAGCACAGATACGCAGTATTTT.

This clone has a single count. CDR3 amino acids: CASSFGGNAFF. The DNA for the CDR3 is TGTGCCAGCAGTTTTGGGGGGAATGCTTTCTTT. The gene calls are TRBV28 and TRBJ1-1; D may be TRBD1 (5 bases). Germline V gene sequence: CDR1 MDHEN, CDR2 SYDVKM. Trimming cost V 3 bases and J 11 bases, with 10 bases left between them. CDR3 length equals 11 residues.

The rearrangement uses TRBV27 and TRBJ2-1; possible D gene TRBD2, 5 bases. This CDR3 has 17 amino acids. The germline gives CDR1 MNHEY, CDR2 SMNVEV (reference sequence). The V end lost 6 bases, the J end lost 0 bases, and 18 bases lay between the germline ends. This chain's CDR3 is CASRNSPDGNSYNEQFF. For the CDR3, the DNA is TGTGCCAGCAGAAACTCACCCGACGGGAACTCCTACAATGAGCAGTTCTTC.

The CDR3 coding sequence is TGTGCCAGCAGCGCGGGGTTCCAAGAGACCCAGTACTTC. It translates to CASSAGFQETQYF. This sequence joins TRBV5-4 and TRBJ2-5; D possibly corresponds to TRBD2 (6 bases). V was trimmed by 4 bases and J by 1 base, leaving 8 bases between them. CDR3 size: 13 residues. Looked up from germline, CDR1 is SGHNT and CDR2 is YYREEE (reference sequence).

In this sample, this clone turned up a few times. The chain couples TRBV7-9 to TRBJ2-2; possible D gene TRBD2, 5 bases. The CDR3 consists of 14 residues. V gave up 4 bases and J gave up 4 bases, with 10 bases separating them. Per the germline V gene, CDR1 is SEHNR and CDR2 is FQNEAQ (reference sequence). CDR3 nucleotides: TGTGCCAGCAGCTACGGACTGGTCACCGGGGAGCTGTTTTTT. Translating it yields CASSYGLVTGELFF.

The V and J genes are TRBV6-1 and TRBJ1-5; D is perhaps TRBD1 (6 bases). The CDR3 covers 16 residues. Per the germline V gene, CDR1 is MNHNS and CDR2 is SASEGT. Between the trimmed V and J ends, which lost 0 bases and 1 base, there was a span of 10 bases. For the CDR3, the DNA is TGTGCCAGCAGTGAAGCGAGACAGGCCAGCAATCAGCCCCAGCATTTT. Encoded protein: CASSEARQASNQPQHF.

This chain joins TRBV28 and TRBJ2-2, with TRBD2 matching over 10 bases. The CDR3 is 19 amino acids. The V gene end was trimmed by 7 bases and the J gene end by 4 bases; junction bases not matched to a gene: 18. The V gene's germline CDR1 is MDHEN and CDR2 SYDVKM. The CDR3 region is CASTPLAGAYAAGTGELFF. As DNA, the CDR3 is TGTGCCAGCACCCCTCTAGCGGGGGCATACGCCGCGGGCACCGGGGAGCTGTTTTTT.

The genes are TRBV7-8 and TRBJ2-1; no firm D call. Trimming shortened V by 1 base and J by 0 bases, and 10 bases separated the two germline ends. The CDR3 has 16 residues. Germline V gene lookup returns CDR1 SGHVS and CDR2 FQNEAQ. CDR3 DNA sequence: TGTGCCAGCAGCTTAGTTTTAACAACCTCCTACAATGAGCAGTTCTTC. Amino acids: CASSLVLTTSYNEQFF.

This rearrangement joins TRBV11-2 to TRBJ2-7; 8 nucleotides line up with TRBD2. V gave up 0 bases and J gave up 2 bases; unmatched junction bases: 3. Germline loops: CDR1 SGHAT, CDR2 FQNNGV. This CDR3 region has 15 residues. The DNA for the CDR3 is TGTGCCAGCAGCTTAGAGGCGGGGGGTCCCTACGAGCAGTACTTC. The encoded protein is CASSLEAGGPYEQYF.

The rearrangement joins TRBV9 to TRBJ1-4; TRBD1 is a possible D gene (6 bases). CDR1 SGDLS and CDR2 YYNGEE come from the germline V gene. Trimming cost V 4 bases and J 0 bases, with 10 bases left between them. The CDR3 sequence is 15 residues long. The CDR3, as DNA: TGTGCCAGCAGCCCCCGGACAGCAACTAATGAAAAACTGTTTTTT. Protein sequence: CASSPRTATNEKLFF.

This chain links TRBV3-1 (or the pseudogene TRBV3-2) with TRBJ1-1; 10 nucleotides align to TRBD1. The CDR3 length is 13 residues. V dropped 4 bases and J dropped 6; count of bases not matched to a gene: 2. Germline V gives CDR1 LGHDT, CDR2 YNNKEL (reference sequence). The CDR3 region is CASSLGTGAEAFF. The DNA of the CDR3 is TGTGCCAGCAGCCTCGGGACAGGGGCTGAAGCTTTCTTT.

This clone occurred once. V gene TRBV27 combines with J gene TRBJ1-3, with D unclear. The germline V gene has CDR1 MNHEY and CDR2 SMNVEV (reference sequence). The CDR3 loop spans 14 amino acids. V was cut by 6 bases and J by 0 bases, with 9 bases left in between. In DNA form, the CDR3 reads TGTGCCAGCAGCCCCAGGTACTCTGGAAACACCATATATTTT. Its translation: CASSPRYSGNTIYF.

The gene calls are TRBV5-1 and TRBJ1-2; 10 bases line up with TRBD1. The CDR3 runs 15 residues. Germline trimming cut 4 bases from V and 2 bases from J; bases unmatched to any gene: 5. From germline, CDR1 is SGHRS and CDR2 YFSETQ. The CDR3 loop reads CASSLDRGSNYGYTF. The CDR3 nucleotides are TGCGCCAGCAGCCTGGACAGGGGGTCGAACTATGGCTACACCTTC.

The rearrangement uses TRBV29-1 and TRBJ2-7; TRBD1 aligns across 7 bases. CDR1 is SQVTM, CDR2 ANQGSEA, per germline. This CDR3 spans 13 amino acids. The V and J ends lost 5 bases and 3 bases, in that order; junction bases with no gene match: 7. The CDR3, as DNA: TGCAGCGTTCGGACAGGCCTTTTCTACGAGCAGTACTTC. Translated: CSVRTGLFYEQYF.

The rearrangement links TRBV19 to TRBJ1-2, with a possible D match to TRBD1 (6 bases). V was cut by 4 bases and J by 2 bases, with 14 bases left in between. Germline V CDR1 and CDR2: LNHDA, SQIVND (reference sequence). This CDR3 is 15 amino acids long. CDR3 nucleotide sequence: TGTGCCAGTAGTACTGGGACAAGTGCAAACTATGGCTACACCTTC. As protein: CASSTGTSANYGYTF.

The CDR3 coding sequence is TGTGCCAGTAAGGGCCGAGGGTTCGACCGGGTGAGATCGGCAGATACGCAGTATTTT. Translating it yields CASKGRGFDRVRSADTQYF. V and J are TRBV19 and TRBJ2-3; a possible D gene is TRBD2 (5 bases). The CDR3 sequence is 19 residues long. The germline CDR1 and CDR2 sequences are LNHDA and SQIVND (reference sequence). The V and J ends lost 7 bases and 4 bases respectively, with 30 bases between them.

The V gene is TRBV10-3, the J gene TRBJ2-3; D is undetermined. The V gene's germline CDR1 is ENHRY and CDR2 SYGVKD. Trimming removed 6 bases from V and 5 bases from J, with 6 bases in between. The CDR3 consists of 11 residues. In DNA, the CDR3 is TGTGCCATCAGCCCCGGAGATACGCAGTATTTT. Amino acid sequence: CAISPGDTQYF.

Only one count was recorded for this clone. This chain links TRBV27 with TRBJ1-4, with D perhaps TRBD1 (5 bases). Germline V gives CDR1 MNHEY, CDR2 SMNVEV (reference sequence). V lost 2 bases to trimming and J lost 8 bases, with 12 bases between them. The CDR3 totals 14 residues. The CDR3 sequence: CASSLDREGEKLFF. The CDR3 coding sequence is TGTGCCAGCAGTTTAGACCGGGAGGGGGAAAAACTGTTTTTT.

The rearrangement uses TRBV28 and TRBJ2-4; D is uncertain. V lost 5 bases and J 4 bases, leaving 6 bases between the germline ends. The CDR3 runs to 12 residues. Germline CDR1 and CDR2: MDHEN and SYDVKM. CDR3 protein: CASSARKNIQYF. The DNA of the CDR3 is TGTGCCAGCAGTGCGAGGAAAAACATTCAGTACTTC.

The chain uses TRBV6-4 and TRBJ1-5; 7 nucleotides align to TRBD1. CDR3 length: 19 residues. Germline loops: CDR1 MRHNA, CDR2 SNTAGT. Trimming at V came to 0 bases and at J to 9 bases, leaving 20 bases not matched to a gene. The CDR3: CASSDSIPDRENLKGPQHF. The CDR3 DNA reads as TGTGCCAGCAGTGACTCGATACCTGACAGGGAGAATCTTAAGGGGCCCCAGCATTTT.

This clone was seen once. J is TRBJ1-1 and V is TRBV5-5; 10 nucleotides line up with TRBD1. V was pared by 4 bases and J by 4 bases, with 7 bases of the junction left unmatched. This CDR3 contains 15 residues. Germline V gene data show CDR1 as SGHKS and CDR2 as YYEKEE (reference sequence). CDR3 DNA sequence: TGTGCCAGCAGCCAAACCGGGACAGGGGCCACTGAAGCTTTCTTT. Translation gives CASSQTGTGATEAFF.

J is TRBJ1-2 and V is TRBV5-5, with TRBD1 identical over 10 bases. The trim removed 2 bases at V and 8 bases at J, leaving 6 bases unmatched. Germline CDR1 is SGHKS and CDR2 is YYEKEE (reference sequence). The CDR3 has 14 amino acids. The CDR3 protein is CASSFGGTGVGYTF. CDR3 DNA: TGTGCCAGCAGCTTCGGAGGGACAGGGGTGGGCTACACCTTC.